Sequencing of this TCR beta chain was carried out in a study of post-analysis software for immune sequencing data. General study points: Higher frequency in patients than in controls was seen for roughly 5 TRBV segments, with TRBV5-6, TRBV5-1 and TRBV20-1 among them. Multiple sclerosis patients had significantly lower normalized Chao1 diversity than controls.

Unique molecular identifiers tagged the TCR beta cDNA libraries. TCRdb analysed the PCR reads with MiXCR anew, one entry per CDR3 protein. The sample yields fewer than 850,000 distinct CDR3 sequences, just under 30% seen once. Concerning this clonotype itself: Its antigen remains unidentified.

The CDR3 is 15 amino acids. CDR1 is MGHDK and CDR2 is SYGVNS in the germline V gene. The V segment lost 1 base and the J segment 10 bases; nucleotides outside the gene matches: 5. Sequencing was performed on blood. The source of this sequence is a girl under 18 with multiple sclerosis. The chain links TRBV25-1 to TRBJ1-6, with TRBD1 identical over 9 bases. In nucleotides, the CDR3 is TGTGCCAGCAGTGAATCGGGGACAGGGAACTCACCCCTCCACTTT. This gives the protein CASSESGTGNSPLHF.